This record looks at one TCR beta chain sequence and its context. What it binds is unknown. The record originates from a study of brain T cells in children with intractable seizures. In germline, CDR1 is PRHDT, CDR2 FYEKMQ (reference sequence). The CDR3 runs to 12 residues. V was cut by 1 base and J by 6 bases, with 4 bases left in between. General study findings and limits: Viral specificity was inferred only from CDR3 similarity; HCMV serostatus was unknown. Pre- and post-surgery blood differed in depth, so pre-surgery absences may be undersampling.

Only cases whose brain tissue showed the highest T cell transcript signatures were sequenced. Patients received at least one anti-epileptic drug before surgery. Sequenced by immunoSEQ multiplex PCR; TCRdb stores in-frame clones only, minus some. The sample carries approximately 110,000 clones, 90% to 95% recorded once. Material: peripheral blood, obtained at surgery. This chain links TRBV13 with TRBJ2-1, with D hard to call. The TCR comes from a boy younger than two with hemimegalencephaly and intractable seizures. The CDR3 spells CASSLVSNEQFF. The CDR3 DNA follows: TGTGCCAGCAGCTTAGTGTCCAATGAGCAGTTCTTC.